A single T cell receptor (beta chain) is shown here with its context. Sequencing of TCRbeta CDR3 at survey depth gave sequences and template counts. TCRdb's table, derived via immunoSEQ multiplex PCR, lists solely in-frame clones and lacks some. Of 26,000 or so clones listed, 75% to 95% are singletons. Germline loops: CDR1 MNHEY, CDR2 SVGAGI. CDR3 length: 15 residues. Trimming shortened V by 0 bases and J by 4 bases, and 10 bases separated the two germline ends. The data were obtained in a study of tissue T cells after allogeneic stem cell transplantation. This chain links TRBV6-5 with TRBJ1-3; a possible D gene is TRBD1 (5 bases). This TCR derives from a male donor aged 60 or over who later had graft-versus-host disease after an allogeneic stem cell transplant. The source material was blood, sampled before transplantation. CDR3 nucleotides: TGTGCCAGCAGTTACTCGTCAGGGTCCGGAAACACCATATATTTT. Its protein is CASSYSSGSGNTIYF.